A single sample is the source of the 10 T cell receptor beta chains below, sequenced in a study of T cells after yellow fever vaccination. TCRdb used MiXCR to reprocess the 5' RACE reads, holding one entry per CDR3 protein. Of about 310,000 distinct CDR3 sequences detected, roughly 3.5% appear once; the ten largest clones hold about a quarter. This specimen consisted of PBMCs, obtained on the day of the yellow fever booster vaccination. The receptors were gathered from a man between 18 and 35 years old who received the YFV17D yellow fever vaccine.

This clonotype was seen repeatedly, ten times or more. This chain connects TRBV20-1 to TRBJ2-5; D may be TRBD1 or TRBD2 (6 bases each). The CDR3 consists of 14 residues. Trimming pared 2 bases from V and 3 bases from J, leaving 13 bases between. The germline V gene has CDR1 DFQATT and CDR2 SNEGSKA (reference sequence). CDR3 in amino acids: CSARSWGAEETQYF. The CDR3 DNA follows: TGCAGTGCTAGATCCTGGGGGGCAGAAGAGACCCAGTACTTC.

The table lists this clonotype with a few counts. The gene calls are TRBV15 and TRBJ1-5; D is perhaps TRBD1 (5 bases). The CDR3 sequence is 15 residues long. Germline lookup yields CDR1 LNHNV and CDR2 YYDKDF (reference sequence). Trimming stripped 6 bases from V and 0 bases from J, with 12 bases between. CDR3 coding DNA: TGTGCCACCAGGCGGGACGCTGATAGCAATCAGCCCCAGCATTTT. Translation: CATRRDADSNQPQHF.

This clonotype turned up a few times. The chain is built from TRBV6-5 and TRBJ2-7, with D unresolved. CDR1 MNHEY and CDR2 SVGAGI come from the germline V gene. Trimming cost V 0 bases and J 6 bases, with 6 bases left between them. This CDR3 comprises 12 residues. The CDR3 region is CASSYSDSEQYF. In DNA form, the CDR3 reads TGTGCCAGCAGTTACTCAGACTCCGAGCAGTACTTC.

For the CDR3, the DNA is TGTGCCAGCAGCCAAGTACAGAATTACGAGCAGTACTTC. Amino acids: CASSQVQNYEQYF. The rearrangement uses TRBV3-1 and TRBJ2-7, with D hard to call. Trimming took 1 base from V and 4 from J, leaving 8 bases between them. Per the germline V gene, CDR1 is LGHDT and CDR2 is YNNKEL (reference sequence). The CDR3 totals 13 residues.

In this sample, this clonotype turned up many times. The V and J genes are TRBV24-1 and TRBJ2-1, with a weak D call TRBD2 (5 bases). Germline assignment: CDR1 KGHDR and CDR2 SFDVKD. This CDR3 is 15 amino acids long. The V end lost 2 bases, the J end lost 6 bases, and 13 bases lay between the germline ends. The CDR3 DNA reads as TGTGCCACCAGTGATTCCGGACTTTTCGCCAATGAGCAGTTCTTC. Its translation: CATSDSGLFANEQFF.

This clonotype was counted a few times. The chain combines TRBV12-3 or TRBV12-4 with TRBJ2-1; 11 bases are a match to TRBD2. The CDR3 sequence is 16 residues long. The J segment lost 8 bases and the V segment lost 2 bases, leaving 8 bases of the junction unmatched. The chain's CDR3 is CASSLRLAGSGDEQFF. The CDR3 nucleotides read TGTGCCAGCAGTTTACGACTAGCGGGGTCTGGGGATGAGCAGTTCTTC.

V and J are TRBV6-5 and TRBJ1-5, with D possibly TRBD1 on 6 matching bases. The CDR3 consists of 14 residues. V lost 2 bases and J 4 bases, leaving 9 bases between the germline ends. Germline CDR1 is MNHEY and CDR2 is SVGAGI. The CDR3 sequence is CASSYGQRNQPQHF. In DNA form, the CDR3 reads TGTGCCAGCAGTTACGGACAGAGAAATCAGCCCCAGCATTTT.

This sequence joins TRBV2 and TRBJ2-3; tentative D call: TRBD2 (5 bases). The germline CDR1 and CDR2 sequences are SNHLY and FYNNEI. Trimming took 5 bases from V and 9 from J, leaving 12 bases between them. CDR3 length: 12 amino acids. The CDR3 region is CASSSTGITQYF. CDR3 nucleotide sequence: TGTGCCAGCAGTTCAACCGGGATAACGCAGTATTTT.

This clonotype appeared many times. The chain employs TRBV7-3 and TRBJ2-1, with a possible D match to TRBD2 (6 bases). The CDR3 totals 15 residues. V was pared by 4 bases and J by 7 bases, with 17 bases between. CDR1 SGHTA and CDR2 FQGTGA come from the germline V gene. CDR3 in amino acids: CASSSSAGGVNEQFF. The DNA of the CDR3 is TGTGCCAGCAGCTCATCAGCGGGCGGAGTTAATGAGCAGTTCTTC. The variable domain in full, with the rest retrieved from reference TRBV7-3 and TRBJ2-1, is GAGVSQTPSNKVTEKGKYVELRCDPISGHTALYWYRQSLGQGPEFLIYFQGTGAADDSGLPNDRFFAVRPEGSVSTLKIQRTERGDSAVYLCASSSSAGGVNEQFFGPGTRLTVL.

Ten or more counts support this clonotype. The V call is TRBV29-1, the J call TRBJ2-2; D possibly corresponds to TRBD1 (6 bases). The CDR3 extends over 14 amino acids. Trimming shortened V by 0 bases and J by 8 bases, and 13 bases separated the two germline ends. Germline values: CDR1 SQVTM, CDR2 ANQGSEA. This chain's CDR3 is CSVEDWDMKGELFF. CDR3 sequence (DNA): TGCAGCGTTGAAGATTGGGACATGAAAGGGGAGCTGTTTTTT.